These T cell receptor beta chains were read from a single sample in a study of beta chain features in type 1 diabetes. This table comes from immunoSEQ multiplex PCR, and its TCRdb copy is limited to in-frame clones, with some not included. The sample holds 250,000 to 300,000 clones; around 24% are singletons and the top ten take around 0.011%. Input material: naive CD4+ T cells from blood. These receptors were obtained from a woman aged 30 to 39 with type 1 diabetes. The CDR3 runs from the conserved cysteine through the conserved F or W. D genes are given only for firm matches. The listing skips clone size in some rows; elsewhere it reads once, few, many or a size class.

d_gene,abundance,v_gene,j_gene,CDR3nt,CDR3aa
TRBD1,NA,TRBV5-1,TRBJ1-2,TGCGCCAGCAGTTCAACAGGGGGGAACTATGGCTACACCTTC,CASSSTGGNYGYTF
NA,NA,TRBV29-1,TRBJ1-2,TGCAGCGGAAAGCCGGGGGGCGCAAGTGGCTACACCTTC,CSGKPGGASGYTF
TRBD1,few,TRBV28,TRBJ1-2,TGTGCCAGCAGTCCCGGGGGACAGGGGGACGATGGCTACACCTTC,CASSPGGQGDDGYTF
NA,few,TRBV6-5,TRBJ1-5,TGTGCCAGCAGTGATAGGGGAAGTCAGCCCCAGCATTTT,CASSDRGSQPQHF
NA,few,TRBV30,TRBJ2-3,TGTGCCTGGAGCGAAACCAGGGAAAGAGATACGCAGTATTTT,CAWSETRERDTQYF
NA,NA,TRBV30,TRBJ1-2,TGTGCCTGGAGTGTATCAAACTATGGCTACACCTTC,CAWSVSNYGYTF
TRBD1,NA,TRBV11-2,TRBJ2-7,TGTGCCAGCAGCTACCGGGACAGGGGCTACGAGCAGTACTTC,CASSYRDRGYEQYF
TRBD2,NA,TRBV9,TRBJ2-1,TGTGCCAGCAGCGTAGAACTAGCGGGAACCTACAATGAGCAGTTCTTC,CASSVELAGTYNEQFF
NA,NA,TRBV5-1,TRBJ2-3,TGCGCCAGCAGCCCCTACAGCACAGATACGCAGTATTTT,CASSPYSTDTQYF
NA,NA,TRBV19,TRBJ2-4,TGTGCCAGTAGTATAGTCGGGCAGGGTCCAGCCAAAAACATTCAGTACTTC,CASSIVGQGPAKNIQYF
TRBD1,NA,TRBV6-1,TRBJ2-7,TGTGCCACCAACTTGGACAGGGTGTACGAGCAGTACTTC,CATNLDRVYEQYF
TRBD1,few,TRBV18,TRBJ1-4,TGTGCCAGCTCAAAGGGGACAGAAAATGAAAAACTGTTTTTT,CASSKGTENEKLFF
NA,few,TRBV30,TRBJ2-1,TGTGCCTTAGTAAGCTCCTACAATGAGCAGTTCTTC,CALVSSYNEQFF
NA,NA,TRBV2,TRBJ2-5,TGTGCCAGCAGTGAGCGTTTGACCCAGTACTTC,CASSERLTQYF
NA,NA,TRBV28,TRBJ1-2,TGTGCCAGCAGGGAGGGACGGACACATGGCTACACCTTC,CASREGRTHGYTF
NA,few,TRBV30,TRBJ2-6,TGTGCCTGGAGTGTAGCATCCGGGGCCAACGTCCTGACTTTC,CAWSVASGANVLTF
NA,NA,TRBV19,TRBJ1-5,TGTGCCAGTAGGCTGACGTGGGGGGGTGTCGGTGGCAATCAGCCCCAGCATTTT,CASRLTWGGVGGNQPQHF
TRBD1,NA,TRBV19,TRBJ2-7,TGTGCCAGTAGCCTGCAGGACAGGGTTTACGAGCAGTACTTC,CASSLQDRVYEQYF
TRBD2,few,TRBV27,TRBJ2-5,TGTGCCAGCAGTGCTTCGGGACTAGCCCAAGAGACCCAGTACTTC,CASSASGLAQETQYF
TRBD2,NA,TRBV25-1,TRBJ2-3,TGTGCCAGCAGCTCATTAGCGGGGGGAACAGATACGCAGTATTTT,CASSSLAGGTDTQYF
NA,NA,TRBV15,TRBJ2-1,TGTGCCACCAGCTCGACATCCGGTGGTGAGCAGTTCTTC,CATSSTSGGEQFF
TRBD2,few,TRBV15,TRBJ2-7,TGTGCCACCAGCAGAGATAACCCTAGCGGGAGGGGTTTCTCCTACGAGCAGTACTTC,CATSRDNPSGRGFSYEQYF
TRBD2,NA,TRBV29-1,TRBJ2-3,TGCAGCGTTCCAGCGGGAGTAAGCACAGATACGCAGTATTTT,CSVPAGVSTDTQYF
NA,few,TRBV30,TRBJ1-3,TGTGCCTGGAACCAGGGTGATGGAAACACCATATATTTT,CAWNQGDGNTIYF
NA,NA,TRBV9,TRBJ2-6,TGTGCCAGCAGCGTAGACATTTCTGGGGCCAACGTCCTGACTTTC,CASSVDISGANVLTF
TRBD1,NA,TRBV18,TRBJ1-5,TGTGCCAGCTCACCGCGGGACAGGGGAAGTCTGCCCCAGCATTTT,CASSPRDRGSLPQHF
NA,few,TRBV29-1,TRBJ1-3,TGCAGCGTTGAAGTGAGCAGGATTGGAAACACCATATATTTT,CSVEVSRIGNTIYF
TRBD2,NA,TRBV30,TRBJ2-1,TGTGCCTGGAGTCCCCTTGGACTAGCGGCCAATGAGCAGTTCTTC,CAWSPLGLAANEQFF